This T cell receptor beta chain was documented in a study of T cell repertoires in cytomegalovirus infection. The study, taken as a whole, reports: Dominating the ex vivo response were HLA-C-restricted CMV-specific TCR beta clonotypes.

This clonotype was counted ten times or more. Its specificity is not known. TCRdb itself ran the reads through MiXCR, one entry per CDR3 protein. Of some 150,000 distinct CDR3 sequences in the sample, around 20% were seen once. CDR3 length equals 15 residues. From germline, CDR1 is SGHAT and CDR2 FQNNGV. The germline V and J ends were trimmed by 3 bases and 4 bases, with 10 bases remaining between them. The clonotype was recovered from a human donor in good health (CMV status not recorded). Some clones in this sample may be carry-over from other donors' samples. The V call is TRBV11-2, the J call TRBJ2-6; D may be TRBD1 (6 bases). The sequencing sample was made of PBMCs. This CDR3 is CASSLGQPGANVLTF. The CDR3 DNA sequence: TGTGCCAGCAGCTTGGGACAACCGGGGGCCAACGTCCTGACTTTC.